Shown below are 4 T cell receptor beta chains from a single sample sequenced in a study of CD8+CD57+ T cells in acquired aplastic anemia (dated by TCRdb to 2016 to 2018). The run used an Illumina HiSeq 2000. TCR beta VDJ combination and CDR3 sequence profiling used genomic DNA as the template. TCRdb trimmed public reads at Q25 via fastp, called clones via MiXCR and kept in-frame beta chains. Each record represents a unique CDR3 protein, reported with the most common genes and DNA among its rows. The sample table holds about 130,000 distinct CDR3 sequences, of which around 46% were seen once. The ten top clones hold around 2.5% of the sample. The sample taken for sequencing was sorted CD4+, CD8+, or CD8+CD57+ T cells (not recorded which) from PBMCs. The source of these receptors is a human donor in good health, serving as a control.

There are many counts of this clonotype. The chain is built from TRBV7-2 and TRBJ2-1; 8 bases fit TRBD2. The CDR3 consists of 16 residues. J gave up 7 bases and V 0 bases, and 8 bases lay outside the gene matches. The germline gives CDR1 SGHTA, CDR2 FQGNSA. CDR3 nucleotides: TGTGCCAGCAGCTTAGCTATGGCGGGGGGTTGGAATGAGCAGTTCTTC. As protein: CASSLAMAGGWNEQFF.

In its sample, this clonotype was seen a few times. This could be a read error, since a much larger clone is one nucleotide away. The genes are TRBV30 and TRBJ2-7, with D unclear. The CDR3 has 13 amino acids. CDR1 is GTSNPN and CDR2 is SVGIG in the germline V gene (reference sequence). Here the CDR3 reads CARSVGGSYEQYF. In DNA, the CDR3 is TGTGCCCGGAGTGTAGGCGGTTCCTACGAGCAGTACTTC. The whole variable domain, remainder taken from reference TRBV30 and TRBJ2-7, is SQTIHQWPATLVQPVGSPLSLECTVEGTSNPNLYWYRQAAGRGLQLLFYSVGIGQISSEVPQNLSASRPQDRQFILSSKKLLLSDSGFYLCARSVGGSYEQYFGPGTRLTVT.

The V call is TRBV20-1, the J call TRBJ2-7; TRBD1 agrees at 9 bases. V shed 4 bases, J shed 7 bases, and the junction held 11 bases outside the gene matches. The germline CDR1 and CDR2 sequences are DFQATT and SNEGSKA (reference sequence). The CDR3 loop spans 14 amino acids. The CDR3 region is CSATSGTGMSEQYF. The CDR3, as DNA: TGCAGTGCTACCTCCGGGACAGGGATGAGTGAGCAGTACTTC.

This clonotype was seen repeatedly, ten times or more. In DNA form, the CDR3 reads TGTGCCAGCAGTGAAACTCCGGGACAGGGCCTTGATCACACAGATACGCAGTATTTT. Protein: CASSETPGQGLDHTDTQYF. J is TRBJ2-3 and V is TRBV2; 9 nucleotides line up with TRBD1. J was trimmed by 2 bases and V by 2 bases; bases with no gene match: 14. Germline CDR1 and CDR2: SNHLY and FYNNEI. CDR3 length: 19 residues.